This TCR beta chain was identified during a study of blood T cell repertoires in COVID-19. At the level of the study: In each case, the material was cDNA or gDNA derived from T cells, B-cell-depleted T cells, or PBMCs.

Recovered status in Cohort 3 required two negative PCRs, clearance, or symptom resolution. As regards this clone: The same CDR3 can be traced to other DNA sequences in this sample.

The CDR3 runs 15 residues. CDR1 and CDR2 from the germline V gene are SGDLS and YYNGEE. The trim removed 2 bases at V and 6 bases at J, leaving 3 bases unmatched. Libraries were prepared by immunoSEQ multiplex PCR; TCRdb keeps only in-frame clonotypes and omits some of them. Of approximately 280,000 clones in the sample, around nine tenths were seen once. The source is a woman aged 35 to 49 who had recovered from COVID-19. The chain joins TRBV9 to TRBJ2-3; 13 bases map to TRBD2. The specimen sequenced was PBMCs or T cells enriched from blood (not recorded which). The CDR3 region has the DNA TGTGCCAGCAGCGTCGGGACTAGCGGGACGGATACGCAGTATTTT. This gives the protein CASSVGTSGTDTQYF.